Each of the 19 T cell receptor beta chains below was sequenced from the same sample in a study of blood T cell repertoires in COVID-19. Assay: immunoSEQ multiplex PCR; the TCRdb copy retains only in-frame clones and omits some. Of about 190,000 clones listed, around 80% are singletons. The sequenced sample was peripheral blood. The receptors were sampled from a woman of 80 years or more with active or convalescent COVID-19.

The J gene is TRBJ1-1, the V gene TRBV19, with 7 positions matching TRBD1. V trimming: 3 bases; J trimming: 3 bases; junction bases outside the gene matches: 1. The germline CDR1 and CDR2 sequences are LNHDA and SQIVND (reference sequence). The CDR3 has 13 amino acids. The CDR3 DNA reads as TGTGCCAGTAGTATCACAGGGGACACTGAAGCTTTCTTT. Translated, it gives CASSITGDTEAFF.

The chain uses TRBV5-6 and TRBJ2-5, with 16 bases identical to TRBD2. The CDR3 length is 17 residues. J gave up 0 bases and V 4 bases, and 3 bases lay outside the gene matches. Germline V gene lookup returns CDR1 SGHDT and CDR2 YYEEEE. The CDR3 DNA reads TGTGCCAGCAGCCCGGGACTAGCGGGGGGGAACCAAGAGACCCAGTACTTC. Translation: CASSPGLAGGNQETQYF.

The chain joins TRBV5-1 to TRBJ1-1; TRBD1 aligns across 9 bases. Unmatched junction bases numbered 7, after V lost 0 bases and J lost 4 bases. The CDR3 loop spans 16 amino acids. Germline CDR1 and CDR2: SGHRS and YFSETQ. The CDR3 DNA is TGCGCCAGCAGCTTGGCATTGACAGGGGGAGGCACTGAAGCTTTCTTT. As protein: CASSLALTGGGTEAFF.

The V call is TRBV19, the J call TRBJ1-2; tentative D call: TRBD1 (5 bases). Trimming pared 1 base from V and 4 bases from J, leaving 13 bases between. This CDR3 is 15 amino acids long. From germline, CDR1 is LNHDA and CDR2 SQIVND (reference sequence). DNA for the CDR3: TGTGCCAGTAGTATAGGGGGCCGGACCCTCTATGGCTACACCTTC. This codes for CASSIGGRTLYGYTF.

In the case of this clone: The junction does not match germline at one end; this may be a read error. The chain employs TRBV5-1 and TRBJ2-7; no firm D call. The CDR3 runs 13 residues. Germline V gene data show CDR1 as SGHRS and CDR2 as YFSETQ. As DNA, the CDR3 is TGCGCCAGCAGCTTGTTGGGCCAGGTCGAGTGGGACTTC. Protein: CASSLLGQVEWDF.

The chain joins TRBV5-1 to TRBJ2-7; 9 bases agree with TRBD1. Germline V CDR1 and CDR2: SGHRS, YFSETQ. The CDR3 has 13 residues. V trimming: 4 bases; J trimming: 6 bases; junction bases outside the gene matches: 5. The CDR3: CASSGGTGPEQYF. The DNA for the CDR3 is TGCGCCAGCAGCGGAGGGACAGGGCCCGAGCAGTACTTC.

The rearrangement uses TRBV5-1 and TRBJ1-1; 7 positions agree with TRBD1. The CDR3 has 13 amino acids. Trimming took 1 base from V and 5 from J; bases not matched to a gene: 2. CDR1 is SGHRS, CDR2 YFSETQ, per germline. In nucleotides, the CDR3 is TGCGCCAGCAGCTTGACAGGGGAGACTGAAGCTTTCTTT. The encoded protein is CASSLTGETEAFF.

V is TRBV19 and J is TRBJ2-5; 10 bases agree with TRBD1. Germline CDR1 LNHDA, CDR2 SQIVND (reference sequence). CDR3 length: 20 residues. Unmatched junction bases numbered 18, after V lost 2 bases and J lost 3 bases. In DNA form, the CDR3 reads TGTGCCAGTAGTATATTCGCCCGGACAGGGGGTCTGTCTAACAAAGAGACCCAGTACTTC. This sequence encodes CASSIFARTGGLSNKETQYF.

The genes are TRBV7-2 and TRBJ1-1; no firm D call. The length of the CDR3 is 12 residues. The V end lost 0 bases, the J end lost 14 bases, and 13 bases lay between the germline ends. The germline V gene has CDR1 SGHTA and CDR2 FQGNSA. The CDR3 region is CASSLAGVETFF. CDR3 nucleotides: TGTGCCAGCAGCTTAGCCGGGGTAGAGACGTTCTTT.

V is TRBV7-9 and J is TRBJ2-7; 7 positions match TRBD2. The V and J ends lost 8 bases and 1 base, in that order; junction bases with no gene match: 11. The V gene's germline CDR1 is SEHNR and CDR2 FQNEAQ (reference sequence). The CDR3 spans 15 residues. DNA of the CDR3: TGTGCCAGCCTTTCAGGGCTCGGGGGGTCCTACGAGCAGTACTTC. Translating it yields CASLSGLGGSYEQYF.

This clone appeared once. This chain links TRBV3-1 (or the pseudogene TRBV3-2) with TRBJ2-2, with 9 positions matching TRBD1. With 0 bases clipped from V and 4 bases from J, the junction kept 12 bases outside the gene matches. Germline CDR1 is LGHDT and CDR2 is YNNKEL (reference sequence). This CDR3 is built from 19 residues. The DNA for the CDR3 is TGTGCCAGCAGCCAAGAGTACCCCGGGACAGGGATGAGCACCGGGGAGCTGTTTTTT. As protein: CASSQEYPGTGMSTGELFF.

The CDR3 loop reads CASSSDSLRKNIQYF. The CDR3 nucleotides read TGTGCCAGCAGCTCGGACAGCCTTCGCAAAAACATTCAGTACTTC. This sequence joins TRBV3-1 (or the pseudogene TRBV3-2) and TRBJ2-4; a weak D match, TRBD1 (6 bases). Per the germline V gene, CDR1 is LGHDT and CDR2 is YNNKEL (reference sequence). CDR3 length: 15 amino acids. V was shortened by 5 bases and J by 3 bases, with 14 bases between the two germline ends.

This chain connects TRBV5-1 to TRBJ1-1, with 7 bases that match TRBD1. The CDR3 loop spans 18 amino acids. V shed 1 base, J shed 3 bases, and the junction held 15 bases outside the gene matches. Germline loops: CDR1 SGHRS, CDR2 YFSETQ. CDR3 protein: CASSLRVGQTQGDTEAFF. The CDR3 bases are TGCGCCAGCAGCTTGCGGGTGGGGCAGACTCAGGGGGACACTGAAGCTTTCTTT. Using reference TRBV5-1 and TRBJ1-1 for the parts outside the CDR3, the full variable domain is KAGVTQTPRYLIKTRGQQVTLSCSPISGHRSVSWYQQTPGQGLQFLFEYFSETQRNKGNFPGRFSGRQFSNSRSEMNVSTLELGDSALYLCASSLRVGQTQGDTEAFFGQGTRLTVV.

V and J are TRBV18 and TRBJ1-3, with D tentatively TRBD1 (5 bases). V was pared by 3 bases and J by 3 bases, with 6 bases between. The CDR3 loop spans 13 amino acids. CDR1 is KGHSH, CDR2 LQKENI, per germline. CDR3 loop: CASSPGHGNTIYF. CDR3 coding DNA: TGTGCCAGCTCACCCGGACATGGAAACACCATATATTTT.

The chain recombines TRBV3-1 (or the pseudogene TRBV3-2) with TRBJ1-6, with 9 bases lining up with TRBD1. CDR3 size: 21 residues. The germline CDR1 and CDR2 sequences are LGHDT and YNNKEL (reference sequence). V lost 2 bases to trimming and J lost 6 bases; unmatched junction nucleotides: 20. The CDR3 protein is CASSQPWADRGNPICNSPLHF. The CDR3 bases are TGTGCCAGCAGCCAACCCTGGGCAGACAGGGGGAATCCTATCTGTAATTCACCCCTCCACTTT.

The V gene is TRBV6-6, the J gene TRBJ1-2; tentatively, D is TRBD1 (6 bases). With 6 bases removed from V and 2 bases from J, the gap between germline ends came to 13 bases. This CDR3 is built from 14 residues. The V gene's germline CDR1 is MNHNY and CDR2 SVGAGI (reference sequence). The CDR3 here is CASRNSDRNYGYTF. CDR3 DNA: TGTGCCAGCAGAAACTCGGACAGAAACTATGGCTACACCTTC.

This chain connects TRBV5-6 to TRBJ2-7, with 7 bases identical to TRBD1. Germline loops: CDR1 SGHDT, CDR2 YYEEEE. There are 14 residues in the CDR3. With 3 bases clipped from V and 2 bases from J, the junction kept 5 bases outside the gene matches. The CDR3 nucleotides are TGTGCCAGCAGCTACCGGGACAGAACCTACGAGCAGTACTTC. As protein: CASSYRDRTYEQYF.

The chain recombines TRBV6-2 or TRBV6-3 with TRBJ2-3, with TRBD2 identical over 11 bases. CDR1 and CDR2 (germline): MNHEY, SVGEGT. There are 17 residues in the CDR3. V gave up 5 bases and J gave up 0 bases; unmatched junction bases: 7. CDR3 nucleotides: TGTGCCAGCAGTAAAGGACTAGCGGGCCCTAGCACAGATACGCAGTATTTT. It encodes CASSKGLAGPSTDTQYF.

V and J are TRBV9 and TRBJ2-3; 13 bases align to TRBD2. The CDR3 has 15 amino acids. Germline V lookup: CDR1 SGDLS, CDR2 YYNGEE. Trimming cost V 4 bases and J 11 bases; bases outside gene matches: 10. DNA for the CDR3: TGTGCCAGCAGCCCCCGGACTAGCGGGGGCCCGGGGCAGTATTTT. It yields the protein CASSPRTSGGPGQYF.